These 7 T cell receptor beta chains were sequenced from one sample in a study of identical twins. TCRdb passed the 5' RACE reads through MiXCR, listing each CDR3 protein once. The sample has roughly 1,500,000 distinct CDR3 sequences, less than 40% seen once. Material: cord blood. The receptors derive from a newborn girl in good health.

This clonotype was picked up a small number of times. The CDR3 DNA reads TGTGCCAGCAAGGTCCACCCAGACAGGAACTATGGCTACACCTTC. It encodes CASKVHPDRNYGYTF. This chain connects TRBV27 to TRBJ1-2; weak D call: TRBD1 (6 bases). This CDR3 region has 15 residues. CDR1 is MNHEY, CDR2 SMNVEV, per germline (reference sequence). V was shortened by 7 bases and J by 2 bases, with 17 bases between the two germline ends.

This clonotype was found many times. CDR3 sequence reads: CASSGTTAYNEQFF. The DNA for the CDR3 is TGTGCCAGCAGCGGGACTACAGCCTACAATGAGCAGTTCTTC. J is TRBJ2-1 and V is TRBV9, with D possibly TRBD2 on 6 matching bases. V lost 3 bases, J lost 2 bases, and 9 bases lay in between. Germline V gene lookup returns CDR1 SGDLS and CDR2 YYNGEE. CDR3 length: 14 residues.

This rearrangement joins TRBV6-9 to TRBJ1-1; no firm D call. CDR3 length equals 13 residues. V dropped 2 bases and J dropped 11 bases, with 15 bases sitting between them. The V gene's germline CDR1 is MNHGY and CDR2 SVAAGI. The CDR3 sequence is CASSYPGDYEAFF. Written as DNA, the CDR3 is TGTGCCAGCAGTTATCCGGGCGATTATGAGGCTTTCTTT.

The V call is TRBV2, the J call TRBJ2-2, with 7 bases that match TRBD2. The length of the CDR3 is 17 residues. V was pared by 0 bases and J by 2 bases, with 6 bases of the junction left unmatched. Looked up from germline, CDR1 is SNHLY and CDR2 is FYNNEI. CDR3 in DNA: TGTGCCAGCAGTGAAGCGCTGTGGGAGGGAAACACCGGGGAGCTGTTTTTT. It codes for CASSEALWEGNTGELFF.

This clonotype came up a few times. J is TRBJ1-1 and V is TRBV3-1, with no clear D. V was trimmed by 4 bases and J by 2 bases, leaving 20 bases between them. From germline, CDR1 is LGHDT and CDR2 YNNKEL (reference sequence). The CDR3 length is 17 residues. The CDR3 reads CASSPKGLNWGNTEAFF. The CDR3 bases are TGTGCCAGCAGCCCCAAAGGCCTCAATTGGGGAAACACTGAAGCTTTCTTT.

V and J are TRBV5-4 and TRBJ2-1, with TRBD2 identical over 8 bases. The V gene's germline CDR1 is SGHNT and CDR2 YYREEE (reference sequence). With 4 bases clipped from V and 3 bases from J, the junction kept 6 bases outside the gene matches. The CDR3 spans 15 residues. The CDR3 DNA reads as TGTGCCAGCAGCCCAGCGGGAGACCGCTACAATGAGCAGTTCTTC. Encoded protein: CASSPAGDRYNEQFF.

The J gene is TRBJ1-1, the V gene TRBV27; possible D gene TRBD1, 6 bases. The CDR3 runs to 15 residues. CDR1 and CDR2 (germline): MNHEY, SMNVEV (reference sequence). The V gene lost 4 bases and the J gene lost 5 bases, with 17 bases spanning the gap. The DNA for the CDR3 is TGTGCCAGCAGTTCCAGGGGTCTCCCAGGGACTGAAGCTTTCTTT. This encodes CASSSRGLPGTEAFF.